The T cell receptor beta chain under discussion was sequenced for a study of CD4 T cell repertoires in COVID-19. Study findings and constraints: Sharing of several most expanded SARS-CoV-2-reactive clonotypes across memory subsets suggested intraclonal diversification.

Measured with immunoSEQ multiplex PCR; TCRdb has only the in-frame clones, and not every one. The sample carries 1,200 to 1,500 clones, roughly 15% recorded once. This clone is labeled medium-sized. No antigen is known for it. The same CDR3 arises from other DNA sequences in this sample as well. Recombinant SARS-CoV-2 spike or nucleoprotein, presented by autologous monocytes, stimulated the CFSE-labeled cells. The sample was central memory CD4+ T cells, cultured in vitro, taken after recovery from COVID-19. The TCR sequence derives from a human donor who had COVID-19.

In nucleotides, the CDR3 is TGTGCCAGCAGTTACTCGGCGGGGATCGGAGGCTACACCTTC. Translating gives CASSYSAGIGGYTF. The V call is TRBV6-5, the J call TRBJ1-2; D remains unclear. The CDR3 runs 14 residues. In germline, CDR1 is MNHEY, CDR2 SVGAGI. Trimming took off 0 bases at V and 8 bases at J, with 13 bases between the two ends.